This TCR beta chain appears in the sequencing data of a study of a mutant IDH1 vaccine in newly diagnosed glioma. Study summary: Of treated patients, about 60% were men and approximately 40% women, averaging roughly 37 years. The therapy given earlier, which was standard therapy, consisted of radiotherapy, temozolomide, or both, and most of the patients received both.

Described time point: baseline, week 1 (first vaccination visit). Treatment here: pre-vaccination baseline after standard-of-care therapy. Donor diagnoses consisted of new WHO grade 3 or 4 IDH1-mutant, ATRX-lost astrocytomas. The V gene's germline CDR1 is MNHNY and CDR2 SVGAGI (reference sequence). This CDR3 comprises 15 residues. V lost 6 bases and J lost 4, with 16 bases in between. Study results and caveats: Across multiple MHC alleles, 85% to 95% of patients had vaccine-induced responses.

Regarding this clone: The antigen is unknown.

This table comes from immunoSEQ multiplex PCR, and its TCRdb copy is limited to in-frame clones, with some not included. This table holds about 33,000 clones, approximately 86% found once. This specimen was PBMCs, taken from a glioma patient treated with radiotherapy, temozolomide or both. The V call is TRBV6-6, the J call TRBJ1-5; D not resolved. This TCR came from a woman in her 40s with glioma. CDR3 amino acids: CASSRGRGGNQPQHF. In DNA form, the CDR3 reads TGTGCCAGCAGCCGAGGACGGGGAGGGAATCAGCCCCAGCATTTT.